This is a list of T cell receptor beta chains from one sample in a study of shared clonotypes between healthy human individuals. TCRdb's table, derived via immunoSEQ multiplex PCR, lists solely in-frame clones and lacks some. Of about 2,200,000 clones in the sample, approximately 94% were seen once. The sequenced sample was naive CD8+ T cells from PBMCs. Source of these receptors: a man aged 18 to 30 in good health. Some clones in this sample may be carry-over from other donors' samples. Each CDR3 is given with its conserved first and last residue. The D gene is left open where the match is weak. Only some rows state a clone size, as once, few, many or a class for expanded clones.

16 | TRBD1 | TRBJ2-1 | once | TRBV19 | TGTGCCAGTACTACCGAGCCCCAGGGGGCTTACGATGAGCAGTTCTTC | CASTTEPQGAYDEQFF
13 | TRBD1 | TRBJ2-7 | . | TRBV29-1 | TGCAGCGTTGAGGGGGACAGACTCTACGAGCAGTACTTC | CSVEGDRLYEQYF
15 | TRBD2 | TRBJ2-7 | . | TRBV4-2 | TGTGCCAGCAGCCAAACGGGACTACAATCCTACGAGCAGTACTTC | CASSQTGLQSYEQYF
14 | . | TRBJ2-1 | . | TRBV5-1 | TGCGCCACCTCACGGGGCGGAGCCTACAATGAGCAGTTCTTC | CATSRGGAYNEQFF
13 | . | TRBJ1-2 | . | TRBV30 | TGTGCCTGGGCGGGAGTCGGGGGCTATGGCTACACCTTC | CAWAGVGGYGYTF
13 | . | TRBJ2-1 | . | TRBV25-1 | TGTGCCAGCACCGAAAGTTCCTACAATGAGCAGTTCTTC | CASTESSYNEQFF
16 | TRBD2 | TRBJ2-1 | . | TRBV27 | TGTGCCAGCAGTTTAATTAGCCTAGCGGGAGCGGATGAGCAGTTCTTC | CASSLISLAGADEQFF
12 | . | TRBJ1-1 | few | TRBV12-5 | TGTGCTAGTGGTTTTGCCGGGACTGAAGCTTTCTTT | CASGFAGTEAFF
15 | . | TRBJ2-7 | . | TRBV27 | TGTGCCAGCAGTTTATCCCAACCGAAAACCTACGAGCAGTACTTC | CASSLSQPKTYEQYF
13 | . | TRBJ1-2 | few | TRBV9 | TGTGCCAGCAGCGTAGGTGGAGGGGATGGCTACACCTTC | CASSVGGGDGYTF
12 | TRBD1 | TRBJ2-7 | . | TRBV30 | TGTGCTTGGGACAGGGGTTCCTACGAGCAGTACTTC | CAWDRGSYEQYF
15 | . | TRBJ2-7 | . | TRBV13 | TGTGCCAGCAGCTTAGTAGGTAAGGGGTTTGACGAGCAGTACTTC | CASSLVGKGFDEQYF
16 | TRBD2 | TRBJ2-1 | . | TRBV28 | TGTGCCAGCAGTCCCCAGCGGGAGGCCTCCTACAATGAGCAGTTCTTC | CASSPQREASYNEQFF
16 | TRBD1 | TRBJ2-5 | . | TRBV18 | TGTGCCAGCTCACCAGGAGACAGGGGACACCAAGAGACCCAGTACTTC | CASSPGDRGHQETQYF
14 | . | TRBJ1-1 | . | TRBV7-9 | TGTGCCAGCAGCCCGATCGTAGGGCACACTGAAGCTTTCTTT | CASSPIVGHTEAFF
16 | TRBD2 | TRBJ2-1 | . | TRBV7-6 | TGTGCCAGCAGCTTAGCGCTAGCGGGAGACCGCAATGAGCAGTTCTTC | CASSLALAGDRNEQFF
15 | TRBD2 | TRBJ2-3 | many | TRBV28 | TGTGCCAGCAGTTTTTGGCGGGAGGGCACAGATACGCAGTATTTT | CASSFWREGTDTQYF
15 | . | TRBJ1-2 | . | TRBV7-2 | TGTGCCAGCAGCTTACTCGGGTTCTCTAACTATGGCTACACCTTC | CASSLLGFSNYGYTF
15 | . | TRBJ2-7 | once | TRBV28 | TGTGCCAGCAGTTTTCCCAGGGAGGGGGAATACGAGCAGTACTTC | CASSFPREGEYEQYF
12 | . | TRBJ2-7 | . | TRBV19 | TGTGCCAGCCATAACGGGAATTACGAGCAGTACTTC | CASHNGNYEQYF
18 | . | TRBJ2-1 | . | TRBV11-2 | TGTGCCAGCAGCTTCACCGTCGGATCAGGGTTTTCCTACAATGAGCAGTTCTTC | CASSFTVGSGFSYNEQFF
13 | . | TRBJ2-5 | . | TRBV4-3 | TGCGCCAGCAGCCAAGAATGGGGGGAGACCCAGTACTTC | CASSQEWGETQYF
14 | . | TRBJ1-6 | . | TRBV5-6 | TGTGCCAGCAGCTTGTCCAGGGAGAATTCACCCCTCCACTTT | CASSLSRENSPLHF
15 | . | TRBJ2-1 | . | TRBV7-9 | TGTGCCAGCAAGGCCGCGGGCGGGTCCTACAATGAGCAGTTCTTC | CASKAAGGSYNEQFF
16 | . | TRBJ2-1 | . | TRBV6-5 | TGTGCCAGCAGTTTGGACAGTCCCAGCTCCTACAATGAGCAGTTCTTC | CASSLDSPSSYNEQFF
11 | . | TRBJ2-2 | . | TRBV20-1 | TGCAGTGCTAGGGGCACCGGGGAGCTGTTTTTT | CSARGTGELFF
15 | . | TRBJ1-2 | . | TRBV2 | TGTGCCAGCAGTGAATCCGGGGCCGGGAACTATGGCTACACCTTC | CASSESGAGNYGYTF
17 | TRBD2 | TRBJ2-5 | . | TRBV7-9 | TGTGCCAGCAGCTCATTAACCGGGACTAAGCTTTGGGAGACCCAGTACTTC | CASSSLTGTKLWETQYF
17 | . | TRBJ2-6 | . | TRBV9 | TGTGCCAGCAGCGTAGATGGGGTTGTCCCTGGGGCCAACGTCCTGACTTTC | CASSVDGVVPGANVLTF
15 | . | TRBJ1-5 | . | TRBV27 | TGTGCCAGCAGTTTTAAGTCCTCCACCGATCAGCCCCAGCATTTT | CASSFKSSTDQPQHF
19 | TRBD1 | TRBJ1-2 | . | TRBV4-1 | TGCGCCAGCAGCCACCTTCGGACCATTGAGGGGGCTGAAAACTATGGCTACACCTTC | CASSHLRTIEGAENYGYTF
16 | . | TRBJ1-1 | . | TRBV7-3 | TGTGCCAGCAGCTTAATTCGCCGGGGACCAAACACTGAAGCTTTCTTT | CASSLIRRGPNTEAFF
15 | TRBD1 | TRBJ1-2 | . | TRBV27 | TGTGCCAGCAGTTTAGGGGCAGGGGGCGTCTATGGCTACACCTTC | CASSLGAGGVYGYTF
11 | . | TRBJ1-2 | . | TRBV9 | TGTGCCAGCAGCGGAGTCTATGGCTACACCTTC | CASSGVYGYTF
11 | . | TRBJ2-3 | . | TRBV6-5 | TGTGCCAGCGGGCCTAGCGATACGCAGTATTTT | CASGPSDTQYF
15 | . | TRBJ2-3 | . | TRBV4-3 | TGCGCCAGCAGCCCGCGGCAGGGCGGGTCAGATACGCAGTATTTT | CASSPRQGGSDTQYF
12 | . | TRBJ1-1 | . | TRBV5-5 | TGTGCCAGCAGCTTACGCCCCACTGAAGCTTTCTTT | CASSLRPTEAFF
15 | . | TRBJ2-2 | . | TRBV7-3 | TGTGCCAGCAGCCGCGGAACAGGAACCACCGGGGAGCTGTTTTTT | CASSRGTGTTGELFF
14 | . | TRBJ2-1 | . | TRBV7-9 | TGTGCCAGCAGCGCGGGCTCCTCCTACAATGAGCAGTTCTTC | CASSAGSSYNEQFF
15 | . | TRBJ2-6 | . | TRBV28 | TGTGCCAGCACAACTTGGGCCTCTGGGGCCAACGTCCTGACTTTC | CASTTWASGANVLTF
13 | . | TRBJ1-1 | once | TRBV27 | TGTGCCAGCAGTTTACTTTTGGGCGGGGTAGCTTTCTTT | CASSLLLGGVAFF
13 | . | TRBJ2-1 | once | TRBV7-9 | TGTGCCAGCAGCCCCGACCGAGGTGGGGAGCAGTTCTTC | CASSPDRGGEQFF
11 | . | TRBJ1-2 | few | TRBV5-4 | TGTGCCAGCAGCTTGGGGTATGGCTACACCTTC | CASSLGYGYTF
16 | TRBD1 | TRBJ1-2 | . | TRBV29-1 | TGCAGCGTTGAACCCTGGGACAGAACTTCATTCTATGGCTACACCTTC | CSVEPWDRTSFYGYTF
13 | TRBD2 | TRBJ2-7 | . | TRBV13 | TGTGCCAGCAGGGCTAGCGGGGGTTACGAGCAGTACTTC | CASRASGGYEQYF